This is a list of T cell receptor beta chains from one sample in a study of cytomegalovirus exposure and HLA in healthy donors. Sequenced by immunoSEQ multiplex PCR; TCRdb stores in-frame clones only, minus some. The profile shows under 200,000 clones, about four fifths of them singletons. Sequencing input: PBMCs. The receptors were sampled from a woman in her 50s in good health and CMV-seronegative. Each CDR3 is given with its conserved first and last residue. Fields, in order: D gene, V gene, clone size, J gene, CDR3 DNA, CDR3 protein. D genes are given only for firm matches. Clone size is stated in some rows and not others, as once, few, many or a class when expanded.

d_gene: TRBD2; v_gene: TRBV9; abundance: -; j_gene: TRBJ2-5; CDR3nt: TGTGCCAGCAGCGTATCCGGTGTTCTAGCGGAAGAGACCCAGTACTTC; CDR3aa: CASSVSGVLAEETQYF
d_gene: -; v_gene: TRBV19; abundance: -; j_gene: TRBJ2-5; CDR3nt: TGTGCCAGTAGCCGCCGAACTTCCCTCCAAGAGACCCAGTACTTC; CDR3aa: CASSRRTSLQETQYF
d_gene: -; v_gene: TRBV19; abundance: -; j_gene: TRBJ1-2; CDR3nt: TGTGCCAGTAATGCGGGCGGGGCAGCTAACTATGGCTACACCTTC; CDR3aa: CASNAGGAANYGYTF
d_gene: -; v_gene: TRBV28; abundance: -; j_gene: TRBJ2-7; CDR3nt: TGTGCCAGCAGTCACGGGGAACGCACGGGGGTCGTCGACGAGCAGTACTTC; CDR3aa: CASSHGERTGVVDEQYF
d_gene: TRBD2; v_gene: TRBV4-3; abundance: few; j_gene: TRBJ2-6; CDR3nt: TGCGCCAGCAGCCTGGTAGCGGGAGGGACTGGGGCCAACGTCCTGACTTTC; CDR3aa: CASSLVAGGTGANVLTF
d_gene: TRBD1; v_gene: TRBV19; abundance: -; j_gene: TRBJ1-5; CDR3nt: TGTGCCAGTAGGACCGACAGGGGCTCCCTAAATCAGCCCCAGCATTTT; CDR3aa: CASRTDRGSLNQPQHF
d_gene: TRBD1; v_gene: TRBV9; abundance: -; j_gene: TRBJ1-6; CDR3nt: TGTGCCAGCAGCGTAGCCGGGACAGCGAATTCACCCCTCCACTTT; CDR3aa: CASSVAGTANSPLHF
d_gene: -; v_gene: TRBV29-1; abundance: -; j_gene: TRBJ2-7; CDR3nt: TGCAGCGTACGAACCGCCGGGGGCTACGAGCAGTACTTC; CDR3aa: CSVRTAGGYEQYF
d_gene: TRBD1; v_gene: TRBV19; abundance: -; j_gene: TRBJ1-5; CDR3nt: TGTGCCAGTAGACCGACAGGGGATAACAATCAGCCCCAGCATTTT; CDR3aa: CASRPTGDNNQPQHF
d_gene: -; v_gene: TRBV10-3; abundance: few; j_gene: TRBJ1-2; CDR3nt: TGTGCCAGCACTACGAGCTATGGCTACACCTTC; CDR3aa: CASTTSYGYTF
d_gene: TRBD1; v_gene: TRBV7-9; abundance: once; j_gene: TRBJ2-2; CDR3nt: TGTTCCAGCCCACCGTTTCGAGGACAGGGGGCTGGCACCGGGGAGCTGTTTTTT; CDR3aa: CSSPPFRGQGAGTGELFF
d_gene: -; v_gene: TRBV7-2; abundance: -; j_gene: TRBJ1-5; CDR3nt: TGTGCCAGCAGCGAGCAGGTAAATCAGCCCCAGCATTTT; CDR3aa: CASSEQVNQPQHF
d_gene: TRBD1; v_gene: TRBV20-1; abundance: -; j_gene: TRBJ2-7; CDR3nt: TGCAGTGCGACTACAGGGGACGAGTACTTC; CDR3aa: CSATTGDEYF
d_gene: TRBD2; v_gene: TRBV5-1; abundance: -; j_gene: TRBJ2-3; CDR3nt: TGCGCCAGCAGCACATTACTAGCGGACTCCGATACGCAGTATTTT; CDR3aa: CASSTLLADSDTQYF
d_gene: TRBD1; v_gene: TRBV6-1; abundance: -; j_gene: TRBJ2-7; CDR3nt: TGTGCCAGCAGTGAAGTAAGGGGACAGTCCTACGAGCAGTACTTC; CDR3aa: CASSEVRGQSYEQYF
d_gene: -; v_gene: TRBV5-4; abundance: -; j_gene: TRBJ1-2; CDR3nt: TGTGCCAGCAGCACTGCGGGGGGGGACAAATATCGCTATGGCTACACCTTC; CDR3aa: CASSTAGGDKYRYGYTF
d_gene: -; v_gene: TRBV7-9; abundance: -; j_gene: TRBJ2-4; CDR3nt: TGTGCCAGCAGCTTAGGGGATAGCGGTAGAGTTCAGTACTTC; CDR3aa: CASSLGDSGRVQYF
d_gene: -; v_gene: TRBV2; abundance: -; j_gene: TRBJ2-1; CDR3nt: TGTGCCAGCAGTGAAAAACAGACGCAGTTCTTC; CDR3aa: CASSEKQTQFF